This T cell receptor beta chain is drawn from a study of OX40 agonist ivuxolimab in advanced cancers. In the study overall: Partial responses were observed in three patients, of whom one had hepatocellular carcinoma and two had cutaneous melanoma. Study-wide results and caveats: The CD4+ and CD8+ T cells in the blood had expanded clonally by week 6 at 0.1 to 3.0 mg/kg. Antigen targets of the expanded peripheral T cells went undetermined.

Clones were read by immunoSEQ multiplex PCR, and TCRdb kept only the in-frame ones, dropping some. The sample lists around 72,000 clones; about 85% were seen once. This CDR3 is 16 amino acids long. The germline V gene encodes CDR1 LNHDA and CDR2 SQIVND (reference sequence). Losses at the gene ends were 0 bases for V and 6 bases for J; bases not matched to a gene: 10. To note about this clone: What it recognizes is unknown.

The receptor's source is an adult with an advanced solid tumor such as melanoma, head and neck, liver or kidney cancer. The sequencing used CD4+ or CD8+ T cells sorted from blood, collected in a trial of the OX40 agonist ivuxolimab. V gene TRBV19 combines with J gene TRBJ1-2, with 7 bases identical to TRBD1. The chain's CDR3 is CASSIDQGVRSHGYTF. The CDR3 DNA follows: TGTGCCAGTAGTATAGATCAGGGGGTGAGATCTCATGGCTACACCTTC.